This record looks at one T cell receptor beta chain sequence and its context. In its sample, this clonotype was seen many times. Its binding antigen is unknown. Base qualities are not at hand, and no much larger clone is one base apart. The data originate from a study of T cells in Graves' hyperthyroidism and ophthalmopathy (dated by TCRdb to about 2019). Background for the entire study: Peripheral blood samples were taken at initial diagnosis, before any treatment was given. To identify TCR V-J signatures that set the groups apart, the researchers used a discovery cohort of 100 patients, made up of 40 to 45 with Graves' ophthalmopathy and 57 with stable Graves' hyperthyroidism. Whether ophthalmopathy could be predicted prospectively was tested in an independent validation cohort made up of fewer than 20 hyperthyroidism patients plus 17 patients who later progressed to ophthalmopathy. The approximately 98 discovery patients were randomly divided into training and test sets at a 7:3 ratio. In addition, the study compared T-cell repertoires in thyroid tissue and in blood from about 6 Graves' hyperthyroidism patients. After blood sampling, hyperthyroidism patients were treated with methimazole at a starting dose of 30 mg daily, and ophthalmopathy patients were treated with high-dose intravenous methylprednisolone. TCR Vbeta CDR3 sequencing of roughly 140 peripheral blood samples (43 ophthalmopathy, about 75 hyperthyroidism and approximately 17 progressor patients) is reported in the paper. The full study reports these points: In validation, progression to ophthalmopathy was predicted by the model with about 70% sensitivity and around 75% specificity, a median of about 6 months before onset. A model built on a 13 V-J signature distinguished ophthalmopathy from stable hyperthyroidism, reaching around 87% sensitivity and around 82% specificity in cross-validation and 80%/75% in testing. Sample size was not statistically predetermined, and investigators were not blinded to group allocation. Most expanded thyroid clonotypes (frequency above 0.001) were also detected in blood, suggesting blood repertoires may reflect thyroid immune responses.

Ophthalmopathy patients had moderately to severely active disease, with a Clinical Activity Score of 3 or more, a NOSPECS grade of 4 or more, and a disease duration of less than 3 months. Exclusion was applied to patients with uncontrolled infections, other autoimmune diseases, pregnancy or lactation. Diagnoses were established on the basis of clinical symptoms, serum thyroxine and TRAb, thyroid ultrasound, and orbital computed tomography. Ficoll-Paque density gradient centrifugation was used to isolate PBMCs from under 11 ml of fresh peripheral blood. Total RNA was extracted with Trizol reagent, and quality was checked on an Agilent 2100 Bioanalyzer. The TCR beta CDR3 regions were amplified from the RNA transcripts. For the first round of RT-PCR on the TCR CDR3, the HTBI primer set was used together with the Qiagen OneStep RT-PCR kit. Libraries were constructed in a second round of multiplex PCR, after which size selection and purification were performed. Paired-end sequencing of the libraries was performed with 100 bp reads on an Illumina HiSeq2000. The published analysis was carried out like this. SOAPnuke was used to process the raw data, removing reads that contained adapters or uncalled bases, had a mean Phred below 15, or lacked an exact match to the constant primer or identifier. COPE v1.2.5 was used to merge the high-quality paired reads, and each unique nucleotide sequence was defined as a clonotype. MiTCR v1.1 was used to align the clonotypes against IMGT TRBV, TRBD and TRBJ reference segments. The analysis included only V-J combinations with a frequency above 0.0001, which together covered 99.2% of the repertoires. The TCS score was defined as the ratio of F50 (clonal expansion) to E x V (chaos), calculated using BLOSUM62-based TCRdist between CDR3 peptides within each V-J. Welch's t-statistics and random forest reduced around 520 V-J features to roughly 13, which were used in a naive Bayes classifier (R e1071). Using fastp at Q25 and MiXCR, TCRdb reprocessed the public reads and kept productive beta chains. Identical CDR3 proteins give one entry, which carries the most common genes and DNA. TCRdb assigned the V and J calls; the authors' analysis was not used. Counted in this sample were 250,000 to 400,000 distinct CDR3 sequences; roughly an eighth of them appeared once. The biggest ten clones account for roughly 35% of the sample.

From cysteine to phenylalanine, the CDR3 is 15 amino acids long. The DNA shown is the 45-base CDR3, in frame from base 1. V lost 6 bases and J lost 0 bases; the stretch between them is 13 bases long. The CDR1 and CDR2 encoded by the germline V gene are MDHEN and SYDVKM. The specimen sequenced was blood. The source is a woman between 35 and 50 years old with Graves' ophthalmopathy. The rearrangement combines TRBV28 with TRBJ2-3; TRBD1 is possibly the D segment (6 matching bases). The sequenced DNA: TGTGCCAGCAGCGAAACCGGGACAAGCACAGATACGCAGTATTTT. Its coded protein is CASSETGTSTDTQYF.